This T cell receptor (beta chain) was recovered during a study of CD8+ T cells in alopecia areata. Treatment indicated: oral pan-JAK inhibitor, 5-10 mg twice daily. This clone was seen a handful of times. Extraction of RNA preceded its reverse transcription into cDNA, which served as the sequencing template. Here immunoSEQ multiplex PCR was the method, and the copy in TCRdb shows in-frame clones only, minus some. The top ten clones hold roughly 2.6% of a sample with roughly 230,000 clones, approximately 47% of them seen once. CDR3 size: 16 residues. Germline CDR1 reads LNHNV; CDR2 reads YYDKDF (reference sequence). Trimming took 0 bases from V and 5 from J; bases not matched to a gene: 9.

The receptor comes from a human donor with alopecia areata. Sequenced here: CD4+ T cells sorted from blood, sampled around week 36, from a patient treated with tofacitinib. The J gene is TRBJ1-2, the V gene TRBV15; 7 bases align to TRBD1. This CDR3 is CATSRDRGDPPYGYTF. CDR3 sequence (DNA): TGTGCCACCAGCAGAGACAGGGGGGACCCCCCTTATGGCTACACCTTC.